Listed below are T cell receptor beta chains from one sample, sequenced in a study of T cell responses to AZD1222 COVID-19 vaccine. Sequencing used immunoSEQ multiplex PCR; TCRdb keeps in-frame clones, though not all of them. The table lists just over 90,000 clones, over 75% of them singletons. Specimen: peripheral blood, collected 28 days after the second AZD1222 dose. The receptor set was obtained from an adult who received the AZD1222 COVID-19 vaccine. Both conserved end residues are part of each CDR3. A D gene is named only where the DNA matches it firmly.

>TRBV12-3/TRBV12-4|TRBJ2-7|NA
CASSGQPYEQYF
TGTGCCAGCAGCGGACAGCCCTACGAGCAGTACTTC
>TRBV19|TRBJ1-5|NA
CASSIGRPGNQPQHF
TGTGCCAGTAGTATCGGCAGGCCGGGCAATCAGCCCCAGCATTTT
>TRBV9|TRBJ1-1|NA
CASSGGGVTEAFF
TGTGCCAGCAGCGGGGGTGGGGTCACTGAAGCTTTCTTT
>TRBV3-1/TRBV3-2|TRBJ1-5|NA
CASSPPGDPHSNQPQHF
TGTGCCAGCAGCCCACCCGGAGACCCGCATAGCAATCAGCCCCAGCATTTT
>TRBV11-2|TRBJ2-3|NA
CASSLEHGTDTQYF
TGTGCCAGCAGCTTAGAACACGGCACAGATACGCAGTATTTT
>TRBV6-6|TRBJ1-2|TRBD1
CASSYADRANYGYTF
TGTGCCAGCAGTTACGCCGACAGGGCTAACTATGGCTACACCTTC
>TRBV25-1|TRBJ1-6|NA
CASSRPGQTNSPLHF
TGTGCCAGCAGCAGACCTGGACAGACTAATTCACCCCTCCACTTT
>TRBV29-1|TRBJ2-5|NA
CSVEFGSQETQYF
TGCAGCGTTGAATTTGGCAGTCAAGAGACCCAGTACTTC
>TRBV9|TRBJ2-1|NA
CASSPRWGYNEQFF
TGTGCCAGCAGCCCCAGGTGGGGCTACAATGAGCAGTTCTTC
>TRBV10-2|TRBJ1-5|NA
CASSESLGDPLNQPQHF
TGCGCCAGCAGTGAGTCGTTGGGGGACCCACTGAATCAGCCCCAGCATTTT
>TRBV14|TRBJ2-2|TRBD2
CASSPSRGLAETNTGELFF
TGTGCCAGCAGCCCCTCCCGAGGACTAGCCGAAACGAACACCGGGGAGCTGTTTTTT
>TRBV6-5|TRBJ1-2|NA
CASRQAAGYGYTF
TGTGCCAGCAGACAGGCGGCGGGCTATGGCTACACCTTC
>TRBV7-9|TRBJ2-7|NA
CASSPRGGEQYF
TGTGCCAGCAGCCCGCGTGGGGGAGAGCAGTACTTC
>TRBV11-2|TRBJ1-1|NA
CASSLYGGGNTEAFF
TGTGCCAGCAGCCTCTACGGGGGTGGGAACACTGAAGCTTTCTTT
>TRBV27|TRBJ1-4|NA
CASKGLFGVATNEKLFF
TGTGCCAGCAAAGGGTTGTTCGGGGTGGCAACTAATGAAAAACTGTTTTTT
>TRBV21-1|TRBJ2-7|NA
CATVGQTCYEQYF
TGTGCCACGGTGGGACAGACCTGTTACGAGCAGTACTTC
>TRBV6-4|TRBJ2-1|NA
CASSEAGLGEQFF
TGTGCCAGCAGTGAAGCAGGGTTGGGTGAGCAGTTCTTC